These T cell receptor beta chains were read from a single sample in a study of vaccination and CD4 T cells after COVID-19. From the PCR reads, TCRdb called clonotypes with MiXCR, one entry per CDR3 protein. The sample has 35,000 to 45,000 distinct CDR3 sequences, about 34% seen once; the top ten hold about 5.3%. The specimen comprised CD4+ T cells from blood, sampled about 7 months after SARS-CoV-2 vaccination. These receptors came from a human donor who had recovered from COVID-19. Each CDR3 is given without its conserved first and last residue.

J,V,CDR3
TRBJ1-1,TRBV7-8,ASSLNEGPNTEAF
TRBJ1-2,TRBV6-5,ASSYGDRVHGYT
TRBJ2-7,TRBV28,ASIPRGAGVSEQY
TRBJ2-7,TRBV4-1,ASSLRTVSYEQY
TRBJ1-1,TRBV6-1,ASTHLFSAF
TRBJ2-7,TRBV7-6,ASSLGDYEQY
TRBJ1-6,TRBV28,ASSLLGAGGSLH
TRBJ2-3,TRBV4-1,ASSLTSGSSDTQY
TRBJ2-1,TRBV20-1,SATRTEELSSEQF
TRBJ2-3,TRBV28,ASIPLAGSTDTQY
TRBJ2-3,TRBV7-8,ASSLAYGGGTDTQY
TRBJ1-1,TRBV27,ASSLSIRGVELRTEAF
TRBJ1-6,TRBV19,ASSFMTDHSPLH
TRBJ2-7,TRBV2,ASVRARTATYEQY
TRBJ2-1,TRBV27,ASSKPRQGDNEQF
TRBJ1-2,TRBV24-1,ATSDSGTGNYGYT
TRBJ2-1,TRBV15,ATSSPGLTPFEQF
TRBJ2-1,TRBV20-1,SVTGLAGYEQF
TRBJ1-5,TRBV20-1,SSAQGALKQPQH
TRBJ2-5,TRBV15,ATSRGGTSGSQETQY
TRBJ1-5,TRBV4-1,ASSPGTAYSNQPQH
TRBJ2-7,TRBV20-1,SARDLGPQGPTYEQY